These 25 T cell receptor beta chains came from one sample sequenced in a study of blood T cell repertoires in COVID-19 (dated by TCRdb to the early 2020s). Libraries were built with the immunoSEQ multiplex PCR assay. The table was pulled from immuneACCESS by TCRdb, which kept in-frame rearrangements only. Such tables lose some clones; where checked, under half of the loss comes from unresolved V genes, and the rest has no known cause. The sample data list 70,000 to 80,000 clones, and roughly four fifths of these were observed just once. Jointly, the top ten make up 8.5% to 14% of the sample. The sample comprised peripheral blood. The receptors stem from a man aged 50 to 59 with acute or convalescent COVID-19.

The CDR3: CAGGVTGFLQPQHF. Here the CDR3 DNA reads TGTGCCGGGGGTGTAACAGGGTTTTTACAGCCCCAGCATTTT. The chain combines TRBV2 with TRBJ1-5, with TRBD1 as a possible D gene (6 bases). Trimming removed 11 bases from V and 7 bases from J, with 21 bases in between. This CDR3 is built from 14 residues. Germline values: CDR1 SNHLY, CDR2 FYNNEI. The full variable domain, completed using reference TRBV2 and TRBJ1-5, is EPEVTQTPSHQVTQMGQEVILRCVPISNHLYFYWYRQILGQKVEFLVSFYNNEISEKSEIFDDQFSVERPDGSNFTLKIRSTKLEDSAMYFCAGGVTGFLQPQHFGDGTRLSIL.

The chain couples TRBV19 to TRBJ1-5, with D possibly being TRBD1 (5 bases). CDR1 is LNHDA and CDR2 is SQIVND in the germline V gene (reference sequence). The CDR3 has 13 residues. Trimming left V 7 bases short and J 4 bases short, with 11 bases between. CDR3 DNA sequence: TGTGCCAGTAATTCAGGGTATAATCAGCCCCAGCATTTT. Its protein is CASNSGYNQPQHF.

The V call is TRBV29-1, the J call TRBJ2-7; 8 bases match TRBD1. J gave up 3 bases and V 4 bases, and 8 bases lay outside the gene matches. Germline V CDR1 and CDR2: SQVTM, ANQGSEA. The CDR3 consists of 14 residues. The CDR3 DNA sequence: TGCAGCGTTGGCCAGGGGGCCCAAGGCTACGAGCAGTACTTC. This sequence encodes CSVGQGAQGYEQYF.

This clone showed up just once. The chain joins TRBV11-1 to TRBJ1-2, with D tentatively TRBD1 (6 bases). The germline gives CDR1 SGHAT, CDR2 FQDESV (reference sequence). CDR3 length: 13 amino acids. The V gene lost 5 bases and the J gene lost 4 bases, with 11 bases spanning the gap. The CDR3 here is CASSQGLGYGYTF. In DNA, the CDR3 is TGTGCCAGCAGCCAGGGGCTTGGCTATGGCTACACCTTC.

This clone was counted only a few times. The V call is TRBV12-3 or TRBV12-4, the J call TRBJ2-7, with 8 bases identical to TRBD1. The CDR3 has 13 amino acids. V gave up 8 bases and J gave up 5 bases; unmatched junction bases: 8. The CDR3 spells CASGQDRAHEQYF. DNA of the CDR3: TGTGCCAGCGGCCAGGACAGGGCACACGAGCAGTACTTC.

The chain is built from TRBV27 and TRBJ2-2; D perhaps matches TRBD2 (5 bases). The germline CDR1 and CDR2 sequences are MNHEY and SMNVEV (reference sequence). Trimming took off 3 bases at V and 4 bases at J, with 15 bases between the two ends. This CDR3 region has 16 residues. The CDR3 reads CASSFPLGAVTGELFF. The CDR3 DNA is TGTGCCAGCAGTTTCCCACTAGGAGCGGTCACCGGGGAGCTGTTTTTT.

The chain is built from TRBV9 and TRBJ2-3, with D hard to call. Per germline, CDR1 SGDLS and CDR2 YYNGEE. This CDR3 spans 15 amino acids. V lost 0 bases and J 4 bases, leaving 12 bases between the germline ends. The CDR3 bases are TGTGCCAGCAGCGTAGGTATCAGTGAGGCAGATACGCAGTATTTT. This gives the protein CASSVGISEADTQYF.

The chain is built from TRBV14 and TRBJ2-6; D might be TRBD1 (5 bases). From germline, CDR1 is SGHDN and CDR2 FVKESK. The CDR3 has 18 residues. Trimming removed 0 bases from V and 2 bases from J, with 14 bases in between. The CDR3 protein is CASSQDRFDSAGANVLTF. The CDR3 DNA reads as TGTGCCAGCAGCCAAGATCGGTTTGACAGCGCTGGGGCCAACGTCCTGACTTTC.

The V call is TRBV9, the J call TRBJ2-6; 8 bases align to TRBD2. Looked up from germline, CDR1 is SGDLS and CDR2 is YYNGEE. V was clipped by 4 bases and J by 4 bases; unmatched bases: 7. This CDR3 is 16 amino acids long. CDR3 sequence (DNA): TGTGCCAGCAGCCCTCGGGAGGGAACCGGGGCCAACGTCCTGACTTTC. Protein product: CASSPREGTGANVLTF.

This clone has more than one count but fewer than ten. V is TRBV5-1 and J is TRBJ2-2; D may be TRBD1 (6 bases). Germline values: CDR1 SGHRS, CDR2 YFSETQ. This CDR3 region has 13 residues. The V and J ends lost 0 bases and 8 bases respectively, with 8 bases between them. CDR3 DNA sequence: TGCGCCAGCAGCTTGGACAGGGAAGGGGAGCTGTTTTTT. It is translated as CASSLDREGELFF. Drawing the rest from reference TRBV5-1 and TRBJ2-2, the complete variable domain is KAGVTQTPRYLIKTRGQQVTLSCSPISGHRSVSWYQQTPGQGLQFLFEYFSETQRNKGNFPGRFSGRQFSNSRSEMNVSTLELGDSALYLCASSLDREGELFFGEGSRLTVL.

V usage is TRBV2 and J usage is TRBJ1-4, with 8 bases that match TRBD1. Germline V gene sequence: CDR1 SNHLY, CDR2 FYNNEI. The CDR3 consists of 14 residues. The V segment lost 6 bases and the J segment 5 bases; nucleotides outside the gene matches: 5. For the CDR3, the DNA is TGTGCCAGCAGGGATAGGACAGGGAATGAAAAACTGTTTTTT. This encodes CASRDRTGNEKLFF.

This clone has more than one count but fewer than ten. V usage is TRBV9 and J usage is TRBJ2-7; a possible D gene is TRBD2 (7 bases). The CDR3 consists of 14 residues. Germline V gene lookup returns CDR1 SGDLS and CDR2 YYNGEE. The V end lost 3 bases, the J end lost 10 bases, and 20 bases lay between the germline ends. The CDR3 nucleotides read TGTGCCAGCAGCGCTGGGGGGGGTCCGGACAGACAGTACTTC. Translated, it gives CASSAGGGPDRQYF.

The V call is TRBV2, the J call TRBJ2-7; D gene ambiguous. The germline V and J ends were trimmed by 8 bases and 1 base, with 6 bases remaining between them. CDR3 length: 11 amino acids. CDR1 is SNHLY, CDR2 FYNNEI, per germline. Here the CDR3 DNA reads TGTGCCAGCTTTCTATCCTACGAGCAGTACTTC. This encodes CASFLSYEQYF.

This clone has just a few counts. This chain joins TRBV29-1 and TRBJ1-1, with D unclear. Germline V gene sequence: CDR1 SQVTM, CDR2 ANQGSEA. The germline V and J ends were trimmed by 0 bases and 7 bases, with 6 bases remaining between them. The CDR3 is 11 amino acids. The CDR3 sequence: CSVEERIEAFF. The CDR3 DNA reads as TGCAGCGTTGAAGAGAGAATTGAAGCTTTCTTT. Complete variable domain (other parts from reference TRBV29-1 and TRBJ1-1): SAVISQKPSRDICQRGTSLTIQCQVDSQVTMMFWYRQQPGQSLTLIATANQGSEATYESGFVIDKFPISRPNLTFSTLTVSNMSPEDSSIYLCSVEERIEAFFGQGTRLTVV.

The rearrangement links TRBV7-2 to TRBJ1-2, with TRBD1 matching 11 bases. The germline gives CDR1 SGHTA, CDR2 FQGNSA. CDR3 length: 16 amino acids. V was pared by 5 bases and J by 7 bases, with 12 bases of the junction left unmatched. The CDR3 nucleotides read TGTGCCAGCAGCCGCTTTCGGACAGGGGGCGAGGGTGGCTACACCTTC. This translates into CASSRFRTGGEGGYTF.

This rearrangement joins TRBV27 to TRBJ1-2, with a possible D match to TRBD1 (6 bases). This CDR3 contains 16 residues. Trimming stripped 6 bases from V and 4 bases from J, with 21 bases between. The germline CDR1 and CDR2 sequences are MNHEY and SMNVEV (reference sequence). CDR3 sequence reads: CASSRQGSPFGYGYTF. As DNA, the CDR3 is TGTGCCAGCAGCAGGCAGGGGTCCCCCTTCGGCTATGGCTACACCTTC.

The chain is built from TRBV13 and TRBJ1-5; no firm D call. CDR1 is PRHDT and CDR2 is FYEKMQ in the germline V gene (reference sequence). The V end was cut by 2 bases, the J end by 1 base, with 6 bases between. CDR3 length: 14 amino acids. CDR3 in amino acids: CASSLSRSNQPQHF. The DNA of the CDR3 is TGTGCCAGCAGCTTATCGAGGAGCAATCAGCCCCAGCATTTT.

V is TRBV5-1 and J is TRBJ1-2; D possibly corresponds to TRBD1 (6 bases). This CDR3 is 13 amino acids long. The V end was cut by 4 bases, the J end by 8 bases, with 15 bases between. Germline CDR1 SGHRS, CDR2 YFSETQ. The CDR3 bases are TGCGCCAGCAGCCTGACAGGACTTGAAGGCTACACCTTC. Translation: CASSLTGLEGYTF.

This CDR3 is CASGRTENTGELFF. In DNA, the CDR3 is TGTGCCAGCGGTCGGACAGAGAACACCGGGGAGCTGTTTTTT. The V call is TRBV3-1 (or the pseudogene TRBV3-2), the J call TRBJ2-2; TRBD1 is a possible D gene (6 bases). The germline CDR1 and CDR2 sequences are LGHDT and YNNKEL (reference sequence). The CDR3 sequence is 14 residues long. V shed 8 bases and J shed 1 base, with 11 bases lying between them.

The rearrangement uses TRBV9 and TRBJ2-3; the match to TRBD2 covers 7 bases. The CDR3 is 16 residues long. CDR1 SGDLS and CDR2 YYNGEE come from the germline V gene. V was clipped by 4 bases and J by 5 bases; unmatched bases: 13. CDR3 region: CASSPGRREPQDTQYF. CDR3 bases: TGTGCCAGCAGCCCGGGGAGGCGGGAGCCCCAAGATACGCAGTATTTT.

This rearrangement joins TRBV7-9 to TRBJ2-5; the match to TRBD2 covers 10 bases. The trim removed 3 bases at V and 0 bases at J, leaving 4 bases unmatched. The CDR3 is made up of 16 amino acids. Germline CDR1 reads SEHNR; CDR2 reads FQNEAQ (reference sequence). The CDR3 DNA reads as TGTGCCAGCAGCTTCTATAGCGGGGGGTACCAAGAGACCCAGTACTTC. It is translated as CASSFYSGGYQETQYF.

The V and J genes are TRBV2 and TRBJ1-2, with D possibly matching TRBD1 (6 bases). Germline V gene lookup returns CDR1 SNHLY and CDR2 FYNNEI. V was clipped by 4 bases and J by 5 bases, with 17 bases between them. This CDR3 contains 15 residues. The CDR3 spells CASSVSTGQIYGYTF. In nucleotides, the CDR3 is TGTGCCAGCAGTGTATCGACAGGCCAGATTTATGGCTACACCTTC.

The chain carries TRBV4-1 and TRBJ1-2; D is unresolved. Per the germline V gene, CDR1 is MGHRA and CDR2 is YSYEKL. Trimming took off 3 bases at V and 2 bases at J, with 16 bases between the two ends. The CDR3 is 16 residues long. In DNA form, the CDR3 reads TGCGCCAGCAGCCAGGTTATGGCAGTTCGAAACTATGGCTACACCTTC. As protein: CASSQVMAVRNYGYTF.

The chain employs TRBV6-5 and TRBJ1-5; D is perhaps TRBD1 (6 bases). Trimming removed 4 bases at V and 2 bases at J, with 12 bases between. Germline V gene lookup returns CDR1 MNHEY and CDR2 SVGAGI. This CDR3 has 15 residues. The CDR3 reads CASSSQGRGNQPQHF. CDR3 DNA: TGTGCCAGCAGTTCACAGGGTCGGGGCAATCAGCCCCAGCATTTT.

This chain links TRBV6-1 with TRBJ2-5; TRBD2 matches 8 bases. Germline CDR1 reads MNHNS; CDR2 reads SASEGT. J lost 9 bases, V lost 0 bases, and 9 bases had no gene match. The CDR3 loop spans 15 amino acids. The CDR3 spells CASSEAMASGSPQYF. CDR3 DNA sequence: TGTGCCAGCAGTGAAGCTATGGCTAGCGGGTCGCCCCAGTACTTC.